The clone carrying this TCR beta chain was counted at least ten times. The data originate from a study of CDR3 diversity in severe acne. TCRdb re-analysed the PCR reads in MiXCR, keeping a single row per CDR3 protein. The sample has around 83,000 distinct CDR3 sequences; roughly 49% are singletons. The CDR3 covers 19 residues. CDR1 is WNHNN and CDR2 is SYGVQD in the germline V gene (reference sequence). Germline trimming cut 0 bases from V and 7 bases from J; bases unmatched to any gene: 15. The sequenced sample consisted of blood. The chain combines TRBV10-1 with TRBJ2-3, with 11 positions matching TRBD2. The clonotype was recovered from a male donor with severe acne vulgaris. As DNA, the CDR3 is TGCGCCAGCAGTGAGTCGACCGGTAGCGGGAGGGCCTTGTCGAATACGCAGTATTTT. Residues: CASSESTGSGRALSNTQYF.